A selection of T cell receptor beta chains follows, all from one sample in a study of immune evolution from preneoplasia to lung adenocarcinoma. Generated by immunoSEQ multiplex PCR, the TCRdb table keeps only in-frame clones and is missing some. The sample consists of several thousand clones, around 79% of them appearing once. What was sequenced was FFPE adjacent normal lung tissue. The receptors derive from a person aged 60-79 years with lung adenocarcinoma. The CDR3 runs from the conserved cysteine through the conserved F or W. A D gene is named only where the DNA matches it firmly. Clone size is given for some rows only: seen once, a few or many times, or a class if the clone is expanded.

j_gene	d_gene	len	abundance	v_gene	CDR3nt	CDR3aa
TRBJ2-3	-	16	-	TRBV5-5	TGTGCCAGCAGCCGCGGGACTCCATTCGGGACAGATACGCAGTATTTT	CASSRGTPFGTDTQYF
TRBJ2-3	-	14	once	TRBV5-1	TGCGCCAGCAGAGGGGGGGGGCCGACAGATACGCAGTATTTT	CASRGGGPTDTQYF
TRBJ2-1	TRBD2	15	-	TRBV11-3	TGTGCCAGCAGTTCGAAAAGCGGGAGCTACAATGAGCAGTTCTTC	CASSSKSGSYNEQFF
TRBJ1-1	-	14	-	TRBV5-1	TGCGCCAGCAGCTTGGGGGGGCAGGGGACTGAAGCTTTCTTT	CASSLGGQGTEAFF
TRBJ2-7	TRBD1	14	-	TRBV29-1	TGCAGCGTTAATTTTGGGACAGCGGCCTACGAGCAGTACTTC	CSVNFGTAAYEQYF
TRBJ1-1	-	15	-	TRBV18	TGTGCCAGCTCTCAATCCCGGGACAAGAACACTGAAGCTTTCTTT	CASSQSRDKNTEAFF
TRBJ1-3	-	14	-	TRBV6-1	TGTGCCAGCAGTGTTTCCCCCTCTGGAAATACCATATATTTT	CASSVSPSGNTIYF
TRBJ2-2	-	16	-	TRBV5-8	TGTGCCAGCAGCTTCAACTCCGGGACCCTTACCGGGGAGCTGTTTTTT	CASSFNSGTLTGELFF
TRBJ2-3	TRBD2	14	-	TRBV30	TGTGCCTGGAAACTAGCGGGGGCCCCGGATACGCAGTATTTT	CAWKLAGAPDTQYF
TRBJ2-5	-	13	-	TRBV2	TGTGCCAGCAGTGACACGGGACAAGAGACCCAGTACTTC	CASSDTGQETQYF
TRBJ2-2	TRBD2	12	few	TRBV2	TGTGCCAGCAGCCGGGGGGTCGGGGAGCTGTTTTTT	CASSRGVGELFF